Presented here are 25 T cell receptor beta chains from one specimen sequenced in a study of T cell changes during pregnancy in multiple sclerosis. Some clones are missing from TCRdb's copy, which holds only in-frame ones; the method was immunoSEQ multiplex PCR. The sample gives some 140,000 clones, 96% of which show up once; roughly 0.44% is in the top ten. The sample was peripheral blood, taken after pregnancy. These receptors originate from a female donor with multiple sclerosis, enrolled in a pregnancy study.

The chain's CDR3 is CSAKGVTEAFF. The CDR3 nucleotides are TGCAGTGCTAAAGGGGTAACTGAAGCTTTCTTT. The chain uses TRBV20-1 and TRBJ1-1; the D gene is possibly TRBD1 (5 bases). Germline CDR1 reads DFQATT; CDR2 reads SNEGSKA (reference sequence). Between the trimmed V and J ends, which lost 4 bases and 5 bases, there was a span of 8 bases. The CDR3 has 11 residues.

The chain recombines TRBV11-2 with TRBJ2-7, with 11 bases fitting TRBD1. The trim removed 8 bases at V and 5 bases at J, leaving 8 bases unmatched. The CDR3 covers 14 residues. Germline CDR1 and CDR2: SGHAT and FQNNGV. As DNA, the CDR3 is TGTGCCAGCCCGCCTGGGACAGGGGGACACGAGCAGTACTTC. Protein: CASPPGTGGHEQYF. The variable domain in full, completed from reference TRBV11-2 and TRBJ2-7, reads EAGVAQSPRYKIIEKRQSVAFWCNPISGHATLYWYQQILGQGPKLLIQFQNNGVVDDSQLPKDRFSAERLKGVDSTLKIQPAKLEDSAVYLCASPPGTGGHEQYFGPGTRLTVT.

The gene calls are TRBV19 and TRBJ2-7; 9 nucleotides agree with TRBD1. The CDR3 covers 16 residues. The trim removed 2 bases at V and 4 bases at J, leaving 9 bases unmatched. The germline CDR1 and CDR2 sequences are LNHDA and SQIVND (reference sequence). The CDR3 sequence is CASSINPDRGVYEQYF. The CDR3 nucleotides are TGTGCCAGTAGTATAAATCCGGACAGGGGCGTTTACGAGCAGTACTTC.

The V gene is TRBV25-1, the J gene TRBJ2-7; 8 nucleotides match TRBD1. V dropped 4 bases and J dropped 4; count of bases not matched to a gene: 3. Germline assignment: CDR1 MGHDK and CDR2 SYGVNS. The CDR3 spans 13 residues. The CDR3 coding sequence is TGTGCCAGCAGTGTTCGACAGGGGTACGAGCAGTACTTC. Protein sequence: CASSVRQGYEQYF.

The sample holds one count of this clone. J is TRBJ2-1 and V is TRBV5-1; 9 bases agree with TRBD2. J was trimmed by 2 bases and V by 4 bases; bases with no gene match: 10. From germline, CDR1 is SGHRS and CDR2 YFSETQ. There are 17 residues in the CDR3. CDR3 protein: CASSGGGSGSAYNEQFF. In DNA, the CDR3 is TGCGCCAGCAGCGGGGGTGGTAGCGGGAGCGCCTACAATGAGCAGTTCTTC.

The CDR3 DNA reads TGTGCCAGCAGCGCCACTCAACGCTCCTACAATGAGCAGTTCTTC. Its translation is CASSATQRSYNEQFF. The rearrangement uses TRBV7-2 and TRBJ2-1, with D hard to call. Germline assignment: CDR1 SGHTA and CDR2 FQGNSA. The CDR3 has 15 residues. V lost 5 bases to trimming and J lost 0 bases, with 11 bases between them.

The chain carries TRBV7-8 and TRBJ1-5; 7 nucleotides agree with TRBD1. V lost 5 bases, J lost 3 bases, and 7 bases stayed unmatched. The CDR3 sequence is 15 residues long. The germline V gene encodes CDR1 SGHVS and CDR2 FQNEAQ. Written as DNA, the CDR3 is TGTGCCAGCAGCCCTAGGGACAGAGCCAATCAGCCCCAGCATTTT. Encoded protein: CASSPRDRANQPQHF.

The rearrangement links TRBV5-1 to TRBJ1-4; TRBD1 is a possible D gene (6 bases). The CDR3 is 16 amino acids. Germline CDR1 is SGHRS and CDR2 is YFSETQ. V dropped 2 bases and J dropped 5 bases, with 16 bases sitting between them. DNA of the CDR3: TGCGCCAGCAGCTTAACAGGGTCCACCGGCAATGAAAAACTGTTTTTT. Amino acids: CASSLTGSTGNEKLFF.

Turning to this clone: Other nucleotide sequences from this sample produce the same CDR3. The rearrangement joins TRBV27 to TRBJ1-2; TRBD1 matches 10 bases. Trimming took 2 bases from V and 6 from J; bases not matched to a gene: 0. This CDR3 is 13 amino acids long. Germline CDR1 is MNHEY and CDR2 is SMNVEV (reference sequence). Written as DNA, the CDR3 is TGTGCCAGCAGTTTAGGACAGGGGGATGGCTACACCTTC. Amino acid sequence: CASSLGQGDGYTF.

The rearrangement uses TRBV7-2 and TRBJ1-2; D perhaps matches TRBD1 (6 bases). Germline assignment: CDR1 SGHTA and CDR2 FQGNSA. CDR3 size: 15 residues. V lost 2 bases to trimming and J lost 8 bases, with 18 bases between them. The CDR3 region is CASSLIAGEGRGYTF. The CDR3 DNA sequence: TGTGCCAGCAGCTTAATCGCAGGGGAGGGGAGAGGCTACACCTTC.

The V call is TRBV9, the J call TRBJ2-5; 13 nucleotides line up with TRBD2. Per germline, CDR1 SGDLS and CDR2 YYNGEE. J lost 1 base, V lost 2 bases, and 8 bases had no gene match. The CDR3 sequence is 18 residues long. The CDR3 DNA sequence: TGTGCCAGCAGCGTCTCTTCCGGGACTAGCGGGGTCCAAGAGACCCAGTACTTC. The encoded protein is CASSVSSGTSGVQETQYF.

The rearrangement links TRBV13 to TRBJ2-7, with 10 bases fitting TRBD2. CDR3 length: 15 amino acids. The J segment lost 2 bases and the V segment lost 3 bases, leaving 4 bases of the junction unmatched. Germline V lookup: CDR1 PRHDT, CDR2 FYEKMQ (reference sequence). The CDR3 loop reads CASSLSGRDTYEQYF. As DNA, the CDR3 is TGTGCCAGCAGCTTGAGCGGGAGGGACACCTACGAGCAGTACTTC. Together with reference TRBV13 and TRBJ2-7, the CDR3 gives the full variable domain: AAGVIQSPRHLIKEKRETATLKCYPIPRHDTVYWYQQGPGQDPQFLISFYEKMQSDKGSIPDRFSAQQFSDYHSELNMSSLELGDSALYFCASSLSGRDTYEQYFGPGTRLTVT.

The chain recombines TRBV29-1 with TRBJ1-1, with TRBD1 matching over 9 bases. Germline V lookup: CDR1 SQVTM, CDR2 ANQGSEA. Trimming cost V 5 bases and J 0 bases; bases outside gene matches: 7. CDR3 length: 15 residues. This chain's CDR3 is CSVTTGGRVNTEAFF. The CDR3 nucleotides read TGCAGCGTTACAACAGGGGGCAGGGTGAACACTGAAGCTTTCTTT.

In this sample, this clone turned up once. The J gene is TRBJ2-6, the V gene TRBV19, with 9 bases matching TRBD1. The germline gives CDR1 LNHDA, CDR2 SQIVND (reference sequence). The CDR3 is 19 residues long. With V trimmed by 4 bases and J by 1 base, 11 bases remained unmatched. The CDR3 is CASSSPLQGAVSGANVLTF. CDR3 DNA: TGTGCCAGTAGTAGCCCCCTACAGGGGGCGGTTTCTGGGGCCAACGTCCTGACTTTC.

CDR3 loop: CASSYSEFLGYTF. In DNA form, the CDR3 reads TGTGCCAGCAGTTACTCGGAGTTTCTTGGCTACACCTTC. The chain is built from TRBV6-5 and TRBJ1-2; D gene uncertain. Germline CDR1 MNHEY, CDR2 SVGAGI. The CDR3 sequence is 13 residues long. V gave up 0 bases and J gave up 7 bases, with 9 bases separating them.

The V gene is TRBV2, the J gene TRBJ2-2; D is ambiguous. CDR1 SNHLY and CDR2 FYNNEI come from the germline V gene. V lost 4 bases and J 1 base, leaving 10 bases between the germline ends. CDR3 length: 15 amino acids. CDR3: CASSVNGLNTGELFF. The CDR3 coding sequence is TGTGCCAGCAGTGTTAACGGGTTGAACACCGGGGAGCTGTTTTTT.

The V call is TRBV7-9, the J call TRBJ2-3; D not resolved. From germline, CDR1 is SEHNR and CDR2 FQNEAQ (reference sequence). The CDR3 loop spans 15 amino acids. The V end was cut by 3 bases, the J end by 1 base, with 11 bases between. The CDR3, as DNA: TGTGCCAGCAGCTTTGGGTTAGCTGGCACAGATACGCAGTATTTT. Its protein product is CASSFGLAGTDTQYF. Full variable domain (missing parts from reference TRBV7-9 and TRBJ2-3): DTGVSQNPRHKITKRGQNVTFRCDPISEHNRLYWYRQTLGQGPEFLTYFQNEAQLEKSRLLSDRFSAERPKGSFSTLEIQRTEQGDSAMYLCASSFGLAGTDTQYFGPGTRLTVL.

The gene calls are TRBV11-2 and TRBJ2-7; 7 bases match TRBD1. This CDR3 is built from 16 residues. Germline-derived CDR1 and CDR2 are SGHAT and FQNNGV. J was trimmed by 2 bases and V by 5 bases; bases with no gene match: 12. CDR3 coding DNA: TGTGCCAGCAGCCGATCGCCGCGGACAGGTACCTACGAGCAGTACTTC. Translating it yields CASSRSPRTGTYEQYF.

The rearrangement joins TRBV7-2 to TRBJ1-1; 8 nucleotides agree with TRBD1. The V segment lost 5 bases and the J segment 0 bases; nucleotides outside the gene matches: 11. CDR1 and CDR2 from the germline V gene are SGHTA and FQGNSA. The CDR3 covers 17 residues. This CDR3 is CASSLTPGGVLNTEAFF. The CDR3 DNA reads as TGTGCCAGCAGCCTTACTCCAGGGGGCGTCCTGAACACTGAAGCTTTCTTT.

The gene calls are TRBV29-1 and TRBJ2-5, with 8 bases fitting TRBD1. V shed 6 bases, J shed 7 bases, and the junction held 7 bases outside the gene matches. Germline CDR1 reads SQVTM; CDR2 reads ANQGSEA. The CDR3 covers 12 residues. The CDR3 here is CSVSGGRGTQYF. The CDR3, as DNA: TGCAGCGTCTCAGGGGGCCGCGGGACCCAGTACTTC.

In DNA, the CDR3 is TGTGCCAGCAGTGTAAGCGGGACAGATACGCAGTATTTT. This codes for CASSVSGTDTQYF. The rearrangement uses TRBV25-1 and TRBJ2-3; D may be TRBD2 (6 bases). Germline V gene data show CDR1 as MGHDK and CDR2 as SYGVNS. V lost 4 bases to trimming and J lost 3 bases, with 8 bases between them. CDR3 length equals 13 residues.

CDR3 amino acids: CASSHQESYEQYF. The CDR3 DNA follows: TGCGCCAGCAGCCACCAAGAGTCCTACGAGCAGTACTTC. The chain combines TRBV4-1 with TRBJ2-7; D unresolved. V lost 3 bases and J lost 1, with 7 bases in between. Germline CDR1 MGHRA, CDR2 YSYEKL. There are 13 residues in the CDR3.

The chain is built from TRBV27 and TRBJ1-4; tentative D call: TRBD1 (6 bases). Trimming left V 5 bases short and J 8 bases short, with 18 bases between. Germline CDR1 reads MNHEY; CDR2 reads SMNVEV (reference sequence). This CDR3 region has 15 residues. DNA of the CDR3: TGTGCCAGCAGTCCCGAGGGGGGGCGCGGAGAAAAACTGTTTTTT. Its protein product is CASSPEGGRGEKLFF.

Written as DNA, the CDR3 is TGTGCCACCAGCAGAGATCCGCGAGATGATACGCAGTATTTT. Translated: CATSRDPRDDTQYF. The rearrangement uses TRBV15 and TRBJ2-3; D gene uncertain. CDR1 is LNHNV, CDR2 YYDKDF, per germline (reference sequence). The CDR3 sequence is 14 residues long. V was cut by 0 bases and J by 6 bases, with 10 bases left in between. Supplemented by reference TRBV15 and TRBJ2-3, the full variable domain reads DAMVIQNPRYQVTQFGKPVTLSCSQTLNHNVMYWYQQKSSQAPKLLFHYYDKDFNNEADTPDNFQSRRPNTSFCFLDIRSPGLGDTAMYLCATSRDPRDDTQYFGPGTRLTVL.

This chain links TRBV9 with TRBJ2-7; a weak D match, TRBD1 (6 bases). Germline-derived CDR1 and CDR2 are SGDLS and YYNGEE. V lost 5 bases, J lost 3 bases, and 12 bases lay in between. The CDR3 consists of 13 residues. CDR3 DNA sequence: TGTGCCAGCAGTGGTACAGGGAACTACGAGCAGTACTTC. The encoded protein is CASSGTGNYEQYF.